This T cell receptor (beta chain) derives from a study of blood T cell repertoires in COVID-19. Background on the study: In each case, the material was cDNA or gDNA derived from T cells, B-cell-depleted T cells, or PBMCs.

Enrollees, about 18 to 95 years old, lived in about two dozen US areas. The germline V gene encodes CDR1 MNHEY and CDR2 SMNVEV (reference sequence). The CDR3 contains 14 residues. Trimming at V came to 4 bases and at J to 7 bases, leaving 5 bases not matched to a gene. Assay: immunoSEQ multiplex PCR; the TCRdb copy retains only in-frame clones and omits some. The sample records about 200,000 clones, more than 70% being singletons. V is TRBV27 and J is TRBJ1-5; the match to TRBD1 covers 9 bases. This clonotype was obtained from a man in his forties with acute COVID-19. Sequenced: PBMCs or T cells enriched from blood (not recorded which). The CDR3 region is CASSYRTGDQPQHF. Written as DNA, the CDR3 is TGTGCCAGCAGTTATAGGACAGGGGACCAGCCCCAGCATTTT.